The T cell receptor beta chain under discussion was sequenced for a study of T cell clonotyping in hematopoietic cell transplantation. General observations from the study: No sorting was done, leaving CD4 and CD8 contributions mixed. Broader posttransplant TCR repertoire diversity was predicted by graft donor and pretransplant recipient Inverse Simpson Index values. Pathologically expanded recipient clonotypes increased progressively from day 30 to day 180 as diversity fell.

With regard to this clone: Its antigen is still unknown.

The method was immunoSEQ multiplex PCR; TCRdb's version includes in-frame clones alone and lacks a portion of them. The repertoire holds approximately 41,000 clones, with around 96% as singletons. Sample: peripheral blood mononuclear cells. The sequence was collected from a man aged 30-40 years in good health. Some clones in this sample may be carry-over from other donors' samples.

The CDR3 DNA sequence: TGTGCCAGCAATATCGGGGTCTACCAAGAGACCCAGTACTTC. Residues: CASNIGVYQETQYF. The rearrangement links TRBV5-6 to TRBJ2-5, with D possibly TRBD2 on 5 matching bases. Trimming removed 6 bases at V and 0 bases at J, with 12 bases between. The germline gives CDR1 SGHDT, CDR2 YYEEEE. This CDR3 has 14 amino acids.